The rows below give T cell receptor beta chains drawn from one sample of a study of neurological immune-mediated disorders. TCRdb processed the 5' RACE reads anew with MiXCR; each CDR3 protein has one entry. The sample has around 97,000 distinct CDR3 sequences; 9.5% to 14% are singletons. The sequenced material came from PBMCs. These receptor sequences come from a female donor with HTLV-1-associated myelopathy (HAM/TSP). CDR3s include the opening cysteine and the closing phenylalanine or tryptophan. D genes are given only for firm matches. Some rows have no size entry. The others give once, few or many, or a class for an expanded clone.

size	D	V	J	CDR3	DNA
NA	NA	TRBV20-1	TRBJ1-1	CSARAGNSNTEAFF	TGCAGTGCTAGGGCGGGAAATTCGAACACTGAAGCTTTCTTT
many	TRBD1	TRBV5-1	TRBJ2-3	CASSPPGTGGADTQYF	TGCGCCAGCAGCCCCCCCGGGACAGGGGGCGCAGATACGCAGTATTTT
many	TRBD2	TRBV12-3/TRBV12-4	TRBJ2-2	CASSSGGGAGELFF	TGTGCCAGCAGTAGCGGGGGAGGAGCCGGGGAGCTGTTTTTT
many	NA	TRBV20-1	TRBJ1-2	CSARISLGYGYTF	TGCAGTGCTAGGATAAGTTTGGGCTATGGCTACACCTTC
many	TRBD1	TRBV5-1	TRBJ2-7	CASSGNRGEQYF	TGCGCCAGCAGCGGAAACAGGGGCGAGCAGTACTTC
many	NA	TRBV20-1	TRBJ2-2	CSTTRHNTGELFF	TGCAGTACCACTAGGCACAACACCGGGGAGCTGTTTTTT
many	TRBD2	TRBV20-1	TRBJ2-1	CSAEAQRGSSYNEQFF	TGCAGTGCTGAGGCCCAGCGGGGGAGCTCCTACAATGAGCAGTTCTTC
many	NA	TRBV6-6	TRBJ2-5	CASSHPGPQETQYF	TGTGCCAGCAGTCACCCCGGCCCCCAAGAGACCCAGTACTTC
many	NA	TRBV10-3	TRBJ2-2	CAISESGYPTNTGELFF	TGTGCCATCAGTGAGTCTGGCTACCCGACGAACACCGGGGAGCTGTTTTTT
many	TRBD2	TRBV4-2	TRBJ2-3	CASSQDPGSGGADTQYF	TGTGCCAGCAGCCAAGACCCCGGAAGCGGGGGGGCAGATACGCAGTATTTT
many	TRBD1	TRBV29-1	TRBJ1-2	CSYRTGAVSYTF	TGCAGCTACCGGACAGGGGCCGTGAGCTACACCTTC
few	TRBD2	TRBV4-1	TRBJ2-3	CASSQELLAGSDTQYF	TGCGCCAGCAGCCAAGAGTTGCTAGCGGGGTCCGATACGCAGTATTTT
few	NA	TRBV7-2	TRBJ1-4	CASSLCRRGREKLFF	TGTGCCAGCAGCTTATGTCGCAGGGGACGAGAAAAACTGTTTTTT
NA	TRBD1	TRBV7-6	TRBJ1-1	CASRLTGVTEAFF	TGTGCCAGCAGGCTGACAGGGGTCACTGAAGCTTTCTTT
many	TRBD1	TRBV5-5	TRBJ2-5	CASSLGGTGAQETQYF	TGTGCCAGCAGCTTGGGAGGGACAGGGGCGCAAGAGACCCAGTACTTC
many	TRBD2	TRBV5-4	TRBJ2-3	CASSGPAGGPTDTQYF	TGTGCCAGCAGCGGTCCAGCGGGGGGGCCCACAGATACGCAGTATTTT
many	NA	TRBV5-1	TRBJ2-3	CASSRTGTDTQYF	TGCGCCAGCAGCAGGACTGGCACAGATACGCAGTATTTT
many	NA	TRBV20-1	TRBJ1-2	CSARDLEGGHGYTF	TGCAGTGCTAGAGATCTCGAAGGGGGTCATGGCTACACCTTC
few	NA	TRBV7-2	TRBJ2-3	CASSLQGSDTQYF	TGTGCCAGCAGCTTACAAGGGTCAGATACGCAGTATTTT
few	NA	TRBV5-1	TRBJ2-2	CASSLMGGTGELFF	TGCGCCAGCAGCTTGATGGGAGGCACCGGGGAGCTGTTTTTT
few	NA	TRBV12-3/TRBV12-4	TRBJ2-7	CASSFGSGVSYEQYF	TGTGCCAGCAGTTTCGGTTCCGGGGTATCCTACGAGCAGTACTTC
many	TRBD1	TRBV3-1	TRBJ2-7	CASSQDRKRTGDVSYEQYF	TGTGCCAGCAGCCAAGATCGAAAGAGGACAGGGGATGTATCCTACGAGCAGTACTTC
many	TRBD2	TRBV3-1	TRBJ2-7	CASSLAGGGSYEQYF	TGTGCCAGCAGCCTAGCGGGGGGAGGGTCCTACGAGCAGTACTTC
NA	NA	TRBV5-1	TRBJ1-1	CASSPAGEGAFF	TGCGCCAGCAGCCCTGCCGGGGAGGGGGCTTTCTTT
NA	NA	TRBV7-2	TRBJ1-1	CASARGINTDAFF	TGTGCCAGCGCCAGAGGTATAAACACTGATGCTTTCTTT
many	NA	TRBV10-3	TRBJ2-5	CAISESQRLGETQYF	TGTGCCATCAGTGAGTCGCAGAGGCTCGGAGAGACCCAGTACTTC
NA	NA	TRBV18	TRBJ2-7	CASSPSRDGYEQYF	TGTGCCAGCTCACCGTCCCGGGACGGCTACGAGCAGTACTTC
NA	NA	TRBV7-8	TRBJ1-4	CASSQTNRGEKLFF	TGTGCCAGCAGCCAGACAAATCGTGGCGAAAAACTGTTTTTT
many	TRBD1	TRBV6-6	TRBJ2-5	CASRPQGQGAQETQYF	TGTGCCAGCAGACCCCAAGGACAGGGGGCTCAAGAGACCCAGTACTTC
many	NA	TRBV5-5	TRBJ2-1	CASSLLSANNEQFF	TGTGCCAGCAGCCTCCTCTCGGCAAACAATGAGCAGTTCTTC
many	TRBD1	TRBV5-6	TRBJ2-1	CASTDRGHPSYNEQFF	TGTGCCTCCACGGACAGGGGACATCCCTCCTACAATGAGCAGTTCTTC
NA	NA	TRBV5-1	TRBJ2-3	CASSLVGGGTDTQYF	TGCGCCAGCAGCTTGGTGGGTGGTGGCACAGATACGCAGTATTTT
many	NA	TRBV24-1	TRBJ2-2	CATSGTANTGELFF	TGTGCCACATCCGGGACCGCGAACACCGGGGAGCTGTTTTTT
many	NA	TRBV28	TRBJ2-5	CASSLMAARFSETQYF	TGTGCCAGCAGTTTAATGGCGGCACGGTTCTCAGAGACCCAGTACTTC
many	TRBD2	TRBV20-1	TRBJ2-5	CSARDLGLAVRETQYF	TGCAGTGCTAGAGATCTTGGACTAGCGGTGCGTGAGACCCAGTACTTC
many	TRBD1	TRBV20-1	TRBJ2-3	CSAQGQATDTQYF	TGCAGTGCTCAGGGACAGGCCACAGATACGCAGTATTTT
many	NA	TRBV11-2	TRBJ1-3	CASSSLRDGNTIYF	TGTGCCAGCAGCTCGCTACGAGATGGAAACACCATATATTTT
many	NA	TRBV27	TRBJ2-2	CASSLSYVTGELFF	TGTGCCAGCAGTTTATCGTACGTCACCGGGGAGCTGTTTTTT
many	NA	TRBV15	TRBJ2-7	CATSSLGRNEQYF	TGTGCCACCAGCAGTCTAGGGAGGAACGAGCAGTACTTC
many	NA	TRBV5-1	TRBJ1-5	CASSLGVGQSSNQPQHF	TGCGCCAGCAGCTTGGGGGTCGGACAGTCTAGCAATCAGCCCCAGCATTTT
many	TRBD1	TRBV20-1	TRBJ2-3	CSALDRGTDTQYF	TGCAGTGCACTAGACAGGGGAACAGATACGCAGTATTTT
once	TRBD2	TRBV9	TRBJ2-1	CASSQSGDLSNKQFF	TGTGCCAGCAGCCAGAGCGGGGATCTTTCGAACAAGCAGTTCTTC
many	TRBD1	TRBV29-1	TRBJ1-1	CSVLGTAHTEAFF	TGCAGCGTCCTAGGGACAGCTCACACTGAAGCTTTCTTT
many	TRBD1	TRBV5-1	TRBJ2-2	CASTQGASFTGELFF	TGCGCCAGCACACAGGGGGCGAGTTTCACCGGGGAGCTGTTTTTT
many	TRBD2	TRBV7-8	TRBJ2-7	CASSPGEGEQYF	TGTGCCAGCAGCCCGGGGGAGGGCGAGCAGTACTTC
many	TRBD1	TRBV6-5	TRBJ1-2	CASNMDRGGYGYTF	TGTGCCAGCAACATGGACAGGGGAGGCTATGGCTACACCTTC
NA	NA	TRBV24-1	TRBJ2-3	CATSFGGSDTQYF	TGTGCCACCTCGTTCGGCGGGTCGGATACGCAGTATTTT
many	NA	TRBV20-1	TRBJ2-1	CSASLGNEQFF	TGCAGTGCTAGTCTAGGAAATGAGCAGTTCTTC
many	TRBD2	TRBV5-1	TRBJ2-1	CASSTGLDHEQFF	TGCGCCAGCAGCACCGGACTAGACCATGAGCAGTTCTTC
many	TRBD1	TRBV5-1	TRBJ1-1	CASSRDRGGTEAFF	TGCGCCAGCAGCAGGGACAGGGGGGGCACTGAAGCTTTCTTT
many	NA	TRBV20-1	TRBJ2-1	CSASNAGTHEQFF	TGCAGTGCTAGCAACGCCGGGACTCATGAGCAGTTCTTC
many	TRBD2	TRBV6-6	TRBJ2-2	CASSRTSGGAVSGELFF	TGTGCCAGCAGTAGGACTAGCGGGGGGGCTGTTTCCGGGGAGCTGTTTTTT
many	TRBD2	TRBV18	TRBJ2-3	CASSPMAAGPTNPDTQYF	TGTGCCAGCTCACCAATGGCAGCGGGGCCGACTAACCCAGATACGCAGTATTTT